This T cell receptor (beta chain) was sequenced for a study of CXCR3-negative and CXCR3-positive naive CD8 T cells. Turning to the study itself: Per library, roughly 1.5 +/- 0.3 million reads; about 150 million TRB reads overall.

The libraries of TRB cDNA were constructed through 5' RACE using UMI labels. TCRdb re-called the 5' RACE reads, yielding one record per CDR3 amino acid sequence without DNA. The specimen's table records about 56,000 distinct CDR3 sequences. On this clonotype itself: Its target is unknown.

Study-wide results and caveats: Naive cells that were CXCR3-negative or CXCR3-positive used TRBV-TRBJ genes alike, while memory cells diverged.

Sequenced sample: memory CD8+ T cells from blood. The TCR originated in a human donor in good health. Some clones in this sample may be carry-over from other donors' samples.

The CDR3 loop reads CASSQVFGGRGKNIQYF. This chain joins TRBV4-3 and TRBJ2-4; checking the TCRdb D call of TRBD1 is not possible without DNA. This CDR3 has 17 residues. Germline CDR1 LGHNA, CDR2 YSLEER.